The clone carrying this T cell receptor (beta chain) has just a few counts. The antigen remains undetermined. The data were taken from a study of vaccination effects on CD4 cells after COVID-19. The culture ran for approximately 10 days, and then CD4+ T cells were isolated. Participants were given two doses of BNT162b2 or mRNA-1273 vaccine. Among the vaccine recipients, none had a prior SARS-CoV-2 infection, and nucleocapsid antibodies were negative. Germline CDR1 is MNHEY and CDR2 is SVGAGI. There are 13 residues in the CDR3. Trimming took 7 bases from V and 4 from J; bases not matched to a gene: 6. Measured with immunoSEQ multiplex PCR; TCRdb has only the in-frame clones, and not every one. The sample consists of fewer than 55,000 clones, 55% to 75% of them appearing once.

Sequences were derived from CD4+ T cells from PBMCs cultured without peptide, sampled after COVID-19 vaccination. This chain uses TRBV6-5 with TRBJ1-1, with 7 bases lining up with TRBD1. The source is a human donor who received a COVID-19 vaccine. CDR3 in amino acids: CASIRQGFTEAFF. The CDR3 bases are TGTGCCAGCATTAGACAGGGCTTCACTGAAGCTTTCTTT.